This T cell receptor beta chain was captured by sequencing in a study of cytomegalovirus exposure and HLA in healthy donors (dated 2017 in TCRdb). Regarding the research as a whole: An earlier analysis of several hundred of the donors reported 250 to 300 Gb of sequence data and more than 90 million unique TCR beta sequences from roughly 200 million T cells. An early release that covered fewer than 750 HLA-typed donors contained approximately 300 gigabases of sequencing data and 75 million to 100 million unique TCR sequences. The genetic ancestry cluster associated with self-reported Caucasian donors included over 80% of the 300 to 450 genotyped donors. The study aimed to test whether signatures of past pathogen exposure could be identified by cataloging public T cell receptors. Using immunosequencing, the study profiled T cell repertoires from about 620 subjects and related those repertoires to cytomegalovirus serostatus. A separate validation cohort of about 110 different subjects was used in addition to the roughly 640-subject first cohort. To predict cytomegalovirus infection status, the study brought together high-throughput TCR immunosequencing, statistical association of individual TCRs with disease status, and machine learning. A later analysis re-analyzed previously published TCR beta repertoires from 650 to 800 donors and added high-resolution HLA genotyping to study TCR occurrence patterns. In the later analysis, no new phenotypic data were used to find candidate immune exposures; instead, reliance was placed on TCR beta sequences and their occurrence across donors. An earlier analysis of some 500 of the donors applied high-throughput TCR beta sequencing to assess whether each TCR beta V gene segment acted as functional or pseudogenic. Alongside the repertoire data, information on donor age, sex, ethnicity and CMV serostatus was compiled. A later genetic analysis used genome-wide SNP genotypes for about 65% of the roughly 700 donors, treating that subset as a discovery cohort. Every repertoire in the discovery cohort had been generated on one and the same sequencing platform. Both class I and class II loci were covered by HLA typing, at four-digit resolution. Typing coverage differed by locus: A, B, C, DRB1 and DQB1 were typed in roughly 629-630 donors, DQA1 in approximately 520, DPA1 in around 580, and DPB1 in 450 to 480. Roughly 5 DR-DQ haplotypes were handled as single units for association and clustering, since linkage in the cohort was strong. Across approximately 400 genotyped donors of the cohort, an average of roughly 250,000 unique TCR beta nucleotide sequences per donor were sequenced, and roughly a sixth of those sequences were non-productive. What the study reported, not specific to this receptor: In vitro tests confirmed that three of the cytomegalovirus-associated TCR beta chains recognize cytomegalovirus antigens. The classifier was reported to diagnose cytomegalovirus status with high specificity and sensitivity in both the original and validation cohorts. HLA typing was unavailable for some donors at each locus, so association tests used only the typed subset. The 87-base-pair reads could not distinguish some IMGT-functional V segments, including TRBV6-2 and TRBV6-3, so those segments were excluded. A later genetic analysis associated a missense DCLRE1C variant with V-gene and J-gene trimming of TCR beta chains, and an independent cohort replicated the association. In an earlier analysis of approximately 590 of the donors, most TCR beta V segments were observed in productive rearrangements about 87% or about 30% of the time, broadly matching IMGT annotations. In a later analysis, TCR association rates were found to vary across HLA loci, with the most associated TCRs seen for DRB1 alleles and the fewest for HLA-C alleles. Several of the top co-occurrence clusters appeared to be linked to parvovirus B19, influenza, CMV and Epstein-Barr virus, according to a later analysis. CMV serostatus was the only immune exposure information available for the cohort. In a later analysis, HLA-associated TCR beta chains showed more clonal expansion and lower generation probabilities than non-associated chains that were equally common. This cohort had only TCR beta chains sequenced, and the lack of alpha or paired-chain data limited which features could be detected. It was suggested by the authors that the approach could potentially be generalized to other disease states and immunological phenotypes. A further reported finding was that TCR beta sequences accurately predicted the HLA-A and HLA-B alleles for most subjects in the first cohort. When HLA alleles, especially DR and DQ, strongly co-occurred, attributing TCR associations to individual alleles was difficult. Linkage disequilibrium might explain the correlated functional status among segregating V segments, but an unknown experimental factor could not be ruled out. The study gave a list of about 160 TCR beta chains associated with cytomegalovirus. Most TCR sequences were seen in very few donors, while some public TCRs were found in many individuals. According to a later genetic analysis, donors in an Asian-associated ancestry cluster had fewer N-insertions in productive TCRs than the approximately 700-donor mean. Because counts were too low, about 15 rarely observed V segments, including chromosome 9 orphons, were left out of the earlier analysis of roughly 600 of the donors. In a later analysis, most CMV-associated TCR beta chains were found to appear HLA-restricted, with HLA associations seemingly driven largely by CMV exposure. At a false discovery rate of 0.05, a later analysis linked under 20,000 TCR beta sequences to specific HLA alleles. A cluster of highly shared sequence variants was judged likely to be a technical artifact of the sequencing pipeline. Presence/absence analyses assumed roughly uniform sequencing depth across donors, an assumption that may not hold.

Its CDR3 holds 15 amino acids, cysteine through phenylalanine. The read is trimmed to its CDR3 DNA, 45 bases read in frame from base 1. Trimming takes 5 bases off V and 7 bases off J; junction bases not matched to a gene: 7. CDR1 is given as MRHNA and CDR2 as SNTAGT, both from the germline V gene. The cohort comprised around 700 healthy bone marrow donors. Cohort members were all nominally healthy when sampled, although unrecorded immune exposures were likely present. The donor tested CMV seropositive and was one of the 289 seropositive cohort members. A peripheral blood sample was provided by each donor, and peripheral blood mononuclear cells were used for TCR beta sequencing. The Qiagen DNeasy Blood Extraction Kit was used to extract genomic DNA from the blood cell samples. As regards this clone: It lacks a known antigen.

Libraries were constructed by the immunoSEQ multiplex PCR assay. For the multiplex PCR, a mixture combining 60 forward primers for TCR Vbeta segments and 13 reverse primers for TCR Jbeta segments was used. A multiplex PCR assay on genomic DNA amplified the CDR3 region of rearranged TCR beta genes. The amplified TCR beta libraries were sequenced on the Illumina HiSeq System as 87-base-pair reads. The paper's data handling went like this. A later analysis tallied 75 million to 95 million unique TCR beta chains across the 640 or so repertoires, and some 10 million of those chains were shared by two or more donors. Raw reads were error-corrected and collapsed into unique sequences with a nearest-neighbor algorithm that merged closely related sequences to remove PCR and sequencing errors. CDR3 sequences were aligned to IMGT reference sequences to assign V, D and J gene segments. For a sequence to be retained, a match of at least six nucleotides to both a V gene segment and a J gene segment was required. Rearrangements were called productive when the CDR3 lacked stop codons and stayed in frame with V and J; all others were non-productive. CDR3 was defined according to IMGT convention as the region running from the second conserved V-encoded cysteine to the conserved J-encoded phenylalanine. The earlier analysis of about 500 of the donors excluded sequences that lacked an unambiguous match to a single V gene segment. An earlier analysis of a few hundred of the donors classified V segments as functional when productive rearrangements were above 56.7% and as segregating when the standard deviation between donors was above 5%. To diagnose cytomegalovirus status from the catalog of TCR beta chain sequences, a statistical classification framework was built. In a later analysis, TCR nucleotide sequences were compared against IMGT/GENE-DB human TR gene sequences so that V and J genes could be assigned. The TCRdist pipeline was used in a later analysis to assign CDR3 sequences and most-parsimonious VDJ recombination scenarios. In a later analysis, each TCR beta chain was defined by its CDR3 amino acid sequence together with its V-gene family, and reads without a unique V-gene family were excluded. In a later analysis, 500 to 700 highly shared, low-generation-probability nucleotide sequences were removed to address suspected cross-contamination and a sequencing artifact. In a later analysis, a clonal expansion index for each public chain was calculated from normalized within-repertoire ranks of inferred template counts. A later analysis computed generation probabilities with a VDJ recombination model fitted to out-of-frame rearrangements, and checked the results against IGoR. Hypergeometric tests were used in a later analysis to score TCR-TCR, TCR-HLA and TCR-CMV co-occurrence, with a repertoire-size bias correction applied to the TCR pairs. A later analysis estimated false discovery rates by permuting HLA or CMV assignments 20 times. A later analysis grouped co-occurring TCRs with DBSCAN, adding TCRdist sequence similarity when clustering within HLA-allele-positive subsets. Repertoires with fewer than 30,000 or more than 120,000 public chains were left out of co-occurrence clustering, as were four to six repertoires with anomalous nucleotide sharing. Sourced from immuneACCESS, this table was stored by TCRdb with only in-frame sequences that have V and J called. A share of the clones is absent; for the studies checked, an unresolved V gene accounts for under half, and the remainder has no known explanation. The V and J calls and clone size are taken from that table; D and trimming were inferred from the DNA. This specimen's table enumerates 70,000 or so clones. Of the sample, roughly 2.6% falls within the top ten clones.

This receptor was taken from a female donor in good health and CMV-seropositive. The sample consisted of PBMCs. The chain joins TRBV6-4 to TRBJ2-1; TRBD2 aligns with 11 central bases. The CDR3 loop reads CASSQLAGEGNEQFF. The nucleotide sequence is TGTGCCAGCAGTCAACTAGCGGGAGAGGGGAATGAGCAGTTCTTC.